The T cell receptor beta chain described here comes from a study of cytomegalovirus exposure and HLA in healthy donors. The CDR3 runs 14 residues. V was clipped by 1 base and J by 6 bases; unmatched bases: 0. Germline V gene sequence: CDR1 SGHVS, CDR2 FNYEAQ. The PCR had 60 Vbeta and 13 Jbeta primers. Using immunoSEQ multiplex PCR, the repertoire was profiled, and TCRdb retains in-frame clones only, with some absent. Altogether around 150,000 clones are present, approximately 82% being singletons, with the ten largest covering about 11%. This TCR derives from a man aged 18 to 35 in good health and CMV-seropositive. This chain joins TRBV7-6 and TRBJ2-1, with 10 nucleotides matching TRBD1. Sequencing was performed on PBMCs. The CDR3 DNA is TGTGCCAGCAGCTTAGGACAGGGGGCCAATGAGCAGTTCTTC. Its translation is CASSLGQGANEQFF. The full variable domain, rest sourced from reference TRBV7-6 and TRBJ2-1, is GAGVSQSPRYKVTKRGQDVALRCDPISGHVSLYWYRQALGQGPEFLTYFNYEAQQDKSGLPNDRFSAERPEGSISTLTIQRTEQRDSAMYRCASSLGQGANEQFFGPGTRLTVL.